This TCR beta chain derives from a study of beta chain features in type 1 diabetes listed by TCRdb under 2018. Context from the whole study: Mean age, gender distribution, total cell number and subset yield were not different between patients and healthy donors. A total of about 99,000,000 sorted cells were examined across all samples, and RNA yield correlated strongly with the number of cells per subset. The study compared the TCRB repertoires of sorted circulating CD4+ T cell subsets in recently diagnosed type 1 diabetes patients with those in matched healthy donors. Regulatory and stem cell-like memory subsets were obtained from only 8 patients and about eight healthy donors, while naive and central memory subsets were obtained from all 30 or so donors.

The entire amount of isolated RNA was reverse transcribed using the High Capacity cDNA Reverse Transcription Kit, so the sequenced TCRB transcripts were expressed ones. Deep immunoSEQ sequencing was applied to naive, central memory and regulatory T cell samples, giving an average of around 4 million total reads per sample. Sorted cells were lysed in RLT buffer and RNA was extracted with DNase-treated RNeasy Micro or Mini kits, depending on cell number. Each cell subset was processed separately to prevent cross-contamination, with patient and healthy donor samples processed together. The immunoSEQ multiplex PCR was used to amplify TCRB sequences from cDNA, yielding 87-bp fragments that span the CDR3 region. Amplicons were sequenced on the Illumina HiSeq platform. Concerning the study's data processing: Synthetic template baselines were used to correct PCR bias computationally, reads within Hamming distance 2 were collapsed together, and singletons that could not be merged were discarded. Reads were aligned to IMGT to assign V, D and J genes, CDR3 length, and insertions or deletions at six rearrangement sites. Within each subset, clonotype counts were normalized to the number of sorted cells before true diversity and Gini coefficients were calculated with the tcR R package. The overlap coefficient, calculated on TCRB nucleotide sequences, was used to quantify repertoire sharing. The source is immuneACCESS, and TCRdb retained only in-frame sequences with V and J called. Part of the clones is not carried over; for the studies checked, unresolved V genes explain less than half of this, and the remainder is unexplained. V and J calls and clone size come straight from that table; D and trimming were deduced from the DNA. This sample comprises 120,000 or so clones, roughly 17% of them detected only once. The ten top clones hold 2.3% of the sample.

Each donor gave one peripheral blood draw, roughly 110 mL on average, collected into heparinised tubes. Using a panel that included CD45RO, CCR7, CD25, CD127, CD95 and CD27, naive, central memory, regulatory and stem cell-like memory CD4+ T cells were sorted on a BD FACSAria II. Every sorted population had a purity above 98%. PBMCs were isolated immediately by Lymphoprep density gradient centrifugation and stained directly without culture. Samples were stained and sorted in pairs, with one healthy donor and one patient per experiment, so that batch effects were minimized. Findings and caveats that apply to the study as a whole: Fewer insertions and more nucleotide deletions at VDJ recombination sites were observed in patients with type 1 diabetes, implying thymic rearrangement abnormalities. Because cDNA rather than genomic DNA was sequenced, highly expressing activated cells could have been over-represented, although no difference in activation and CD3 levels was found between groups. The naive, central memory and regulatory TCRB repertoires appeared to resemble one another more closely among patients than among healthy donors. Because small numbers of individuals were included in the HLA sub-analyses, any influence of HLA type on TCRB rearrangement was left unresolved. Shorter templates might be favored by PCR, yet because patient and control samples were amplified and corrected together, any such skew would affect both groups equally. Type 1 diabetes patients showed a moderate but significant shortening of TCRB CDR3 length in all four CD4+ subsets.

Reading from cysteine to phenylalanine, the CDR3 counts 17 amino acids. Solely the CDR3 DNA is kept, with 51 bases framed from the first base. The germline V gene supplies CDR1 SGHTA and CDR2 FQGNSA. Trimmed from V: 8 bases; trimmed from J: 5 bases; junction bases lacking a gene match: 19. This clone was observed a handful of times. Its antigen target is currently unknown. No per-base quality is available; no much larger clone lies one base away. The chain couples TRBV7-2 to TRBJ2-5; 8 junctional bases match TRBD2. The TCR was taken from a man aged 30 to 39 with type 1 diabetes. The source material was central memory CD4+ T cells from blood. The bases read TGTGCCAGCGGTTTGAACGGAGGAGCGGGGGTTGGGGAGACCCAGTACTTC. Its product reads: CASGLNGGAGVGETQYF.